Included here is one T cell receptor beta chain sequence, with context. The antigen remains unidentified. Treatment meaning: oral pan-JAK inhibitor, 5-10 mg twice daily. Isolation of CD4+ and CD8+ T cells from PBMCs was achieved by sorting. The data originate from a study of CD8+ T cells in alopecia areata. The overall study: Oral tofacitinib, 5 to 10 mg twice daily, was given in an open-label trial. Study results and caveats: Clonality in lesional scalp, especially alopecia totalis/universalis, exceeded that of normal scalp.

After isolation, RNA underwent reverse transcription to generate cDNA as the sequencing template. Clones were read by immunoSEQ multiplex PCR, and TCRdb kept only the in-frame ones, dropping some. The sample shows hundreds of thousands of clones, 66% of them seen only once. The germline CDR1 and CDR2 sequences are SQVTM and ANQGSEA. Trimming cost V 3 bases and J 6 bases, with 17 bases left between them. The CDR3 loop spans 14 amino acids. This chain joins TRBV29-1 and TRBJ1-2; D gene unclear. The TCR originated in a human donor with alopecia areata. Sequencing was performed on CD4+ T cells sorted from blood, taken at approximately week 44, from a patient treated with tofacitinib. The CDR3 here is CSVEAGFDVNGYTF. CDR3 nucleotide sequence: TGCAGCGTTGAGGCGGGGTTCGATGTTAATGGCTACACCTTC.